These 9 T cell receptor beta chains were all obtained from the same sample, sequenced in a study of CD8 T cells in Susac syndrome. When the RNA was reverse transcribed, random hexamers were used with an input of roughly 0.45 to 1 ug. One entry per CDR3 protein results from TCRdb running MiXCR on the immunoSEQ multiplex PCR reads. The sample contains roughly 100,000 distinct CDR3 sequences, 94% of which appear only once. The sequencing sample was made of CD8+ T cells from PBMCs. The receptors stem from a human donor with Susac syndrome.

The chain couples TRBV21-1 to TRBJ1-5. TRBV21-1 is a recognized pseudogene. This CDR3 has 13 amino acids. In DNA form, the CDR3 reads TGTGCCAGCAGCAAAGAGGACGCACAGCCCCAGCATTTT. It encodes CASSKEDAQPQHF.

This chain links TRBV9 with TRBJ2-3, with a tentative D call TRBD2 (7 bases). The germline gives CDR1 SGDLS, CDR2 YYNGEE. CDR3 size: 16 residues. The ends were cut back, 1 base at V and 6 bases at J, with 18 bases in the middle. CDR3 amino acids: CASSVLVGGPVDTQYF. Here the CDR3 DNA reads TGTGCCAGCAGCGTACTTGTGGGGGGGCCAGTTGATACGCAGTATTTT. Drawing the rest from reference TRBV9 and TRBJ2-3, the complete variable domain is DSGVTQTPKHLITATGQRVTLRCSPRSGDLSVYWYQQSLDQGLQFLIQYYNGEERAKGNILERFSAQQFPDLHSELNLSSLELGDSALYFCASSVLVGGPVDTQYFGPGTRLTVL.

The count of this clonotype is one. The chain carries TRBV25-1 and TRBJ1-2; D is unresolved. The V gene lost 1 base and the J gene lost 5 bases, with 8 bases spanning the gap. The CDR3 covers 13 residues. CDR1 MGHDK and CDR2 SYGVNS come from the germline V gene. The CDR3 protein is CASSELTGYGYTF. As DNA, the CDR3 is TGTGCCAGCAGTGAATTAACCGGTTATGGCTACACCTTC.

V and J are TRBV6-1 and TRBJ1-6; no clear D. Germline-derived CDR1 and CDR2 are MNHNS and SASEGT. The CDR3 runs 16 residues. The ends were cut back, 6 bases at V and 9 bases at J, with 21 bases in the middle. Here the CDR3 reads CASSSYGGSVGSPLHF. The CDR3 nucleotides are TGTGCCAGCAGCTCCTACGGAGGGTCCGTGGGTTCACCCCTCCACTTT.

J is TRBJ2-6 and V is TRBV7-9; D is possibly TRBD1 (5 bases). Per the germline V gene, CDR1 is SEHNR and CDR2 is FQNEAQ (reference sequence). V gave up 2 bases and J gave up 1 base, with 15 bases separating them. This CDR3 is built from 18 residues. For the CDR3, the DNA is TGTGCCAGCAGCTTATTCCCTCCGGACATGTCTGGGGCCAACGTCCTGACTTTC. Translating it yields CASSLFPPDMSGANVLTF.

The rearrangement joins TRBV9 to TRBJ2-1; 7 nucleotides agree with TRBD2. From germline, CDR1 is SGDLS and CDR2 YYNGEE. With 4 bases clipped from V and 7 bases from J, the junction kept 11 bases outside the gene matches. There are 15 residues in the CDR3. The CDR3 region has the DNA TGTGCCAGCAGCCCTGGGGGTAGCGGGTGGAATGAGCAGTTCTTC. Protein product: CASSPGGSGWNEQFF.

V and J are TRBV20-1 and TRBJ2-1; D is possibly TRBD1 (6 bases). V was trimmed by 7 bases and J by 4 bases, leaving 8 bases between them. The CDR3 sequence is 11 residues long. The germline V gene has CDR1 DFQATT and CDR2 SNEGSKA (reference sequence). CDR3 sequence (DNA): TGCAGTGGGGACAAATACAATGAGCAGTTCTTC. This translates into CSGDKYNEQFF.

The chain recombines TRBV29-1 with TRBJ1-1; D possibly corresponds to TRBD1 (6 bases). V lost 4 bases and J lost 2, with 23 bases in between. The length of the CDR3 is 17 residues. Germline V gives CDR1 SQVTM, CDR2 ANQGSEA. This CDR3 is CSVGGQKQGRGNTEAFF. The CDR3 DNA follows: TGCAGCGTTGGGGGCCAGAAACAGGGCCGAGGTAACACTGAAGCTTTCTTT.

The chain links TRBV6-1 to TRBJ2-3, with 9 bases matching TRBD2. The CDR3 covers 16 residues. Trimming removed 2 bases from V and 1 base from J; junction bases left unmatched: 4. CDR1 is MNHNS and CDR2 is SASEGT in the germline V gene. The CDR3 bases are TGTGCCAGCAGTGAACTAGCGGGGCGCCGCACAGATACGCAGTATTTT. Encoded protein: CASSELAGRRTDTQYF.